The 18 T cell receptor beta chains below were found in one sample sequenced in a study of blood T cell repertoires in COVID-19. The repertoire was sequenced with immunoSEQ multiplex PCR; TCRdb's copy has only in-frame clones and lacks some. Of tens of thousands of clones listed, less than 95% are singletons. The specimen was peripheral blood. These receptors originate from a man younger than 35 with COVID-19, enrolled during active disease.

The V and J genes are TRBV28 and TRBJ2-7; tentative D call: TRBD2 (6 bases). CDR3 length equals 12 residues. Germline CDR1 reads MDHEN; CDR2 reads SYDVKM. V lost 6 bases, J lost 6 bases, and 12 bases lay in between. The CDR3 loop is CASSYGGLEQYF. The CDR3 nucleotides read TGTGCCAGCAGCTACGGGGGACTCGAGCAGTACTTC.

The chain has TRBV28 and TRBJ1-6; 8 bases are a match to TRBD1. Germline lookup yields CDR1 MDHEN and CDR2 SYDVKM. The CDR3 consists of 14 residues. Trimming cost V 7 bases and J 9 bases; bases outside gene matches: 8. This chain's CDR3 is CASTWTGTGSPLHF. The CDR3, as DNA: TGTGCCAGCACCTGGACAGGGACGGGTTCACCCCTCCACTTT.

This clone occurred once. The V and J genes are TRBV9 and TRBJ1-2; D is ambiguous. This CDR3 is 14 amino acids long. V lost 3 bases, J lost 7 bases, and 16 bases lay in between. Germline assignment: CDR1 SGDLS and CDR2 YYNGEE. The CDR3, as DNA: TGTGCCAGCAGCGCCGTGACGGGGTCTGGTGGCTACACCTTC. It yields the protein CASSAVTGSGGYTF.

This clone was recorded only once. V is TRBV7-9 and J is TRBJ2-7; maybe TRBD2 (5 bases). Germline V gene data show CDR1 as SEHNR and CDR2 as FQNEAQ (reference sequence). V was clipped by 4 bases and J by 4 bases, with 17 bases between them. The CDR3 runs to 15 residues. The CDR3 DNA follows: TGTGCCAGCAGCTCCCCGGGGTCTGGGGTGTACGAGCAGTACTTC. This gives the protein CASSSPGSGVYEQYF.

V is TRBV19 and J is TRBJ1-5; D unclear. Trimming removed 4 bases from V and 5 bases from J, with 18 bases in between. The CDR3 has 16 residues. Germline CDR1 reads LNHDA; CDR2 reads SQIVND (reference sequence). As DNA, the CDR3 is TGTGCCAGTAGTAGGGAGGGCACATTAGGGCATCAGCCCCAGCATTTT. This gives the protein CASSREGTLGHQPQHF. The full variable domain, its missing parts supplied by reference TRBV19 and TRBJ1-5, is DGGITQSPKYLFRKEGQNVTLSCEQNLNHDAMYWYRQDPGQGLRLIYYSQIVNDFQKGDIAEGYSVSREKKESFPLTVTSAQKNPTAFYLCASSREGTLGHQPQHFGDGTRLSIL.

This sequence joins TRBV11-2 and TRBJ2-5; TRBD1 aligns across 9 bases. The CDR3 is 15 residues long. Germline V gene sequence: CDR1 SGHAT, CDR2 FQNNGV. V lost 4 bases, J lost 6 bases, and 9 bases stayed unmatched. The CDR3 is CASSSGQGRVKTQYF. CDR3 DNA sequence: TGTGCCAGCAGCTCCGGACAGGGGAGAGTAAAGACCCAGTACTTC.

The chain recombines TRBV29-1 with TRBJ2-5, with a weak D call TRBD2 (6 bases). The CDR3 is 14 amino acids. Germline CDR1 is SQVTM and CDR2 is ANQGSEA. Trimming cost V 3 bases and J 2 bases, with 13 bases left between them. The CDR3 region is CSVDVTGGQETQYF. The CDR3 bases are TGCAGCGTTGATGTAACAGGAGGGCAAGAGACCCAGTACTTC. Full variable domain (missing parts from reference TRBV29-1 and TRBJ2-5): SAVISQKPSRDICQRGTSLTIQCQVDSQVTMMFWYRQQPGQSLTLIATANQGSEATYESGFVIDKFPISRPNLTFSTLTVSNMSPEDSSIYLCSVDVTGGQETQYFGPGTRLLVL.

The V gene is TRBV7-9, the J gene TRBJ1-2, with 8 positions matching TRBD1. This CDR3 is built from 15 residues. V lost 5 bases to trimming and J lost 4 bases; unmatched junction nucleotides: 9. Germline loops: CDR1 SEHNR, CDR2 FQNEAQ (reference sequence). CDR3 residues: CASSRSSTGGYGYTF. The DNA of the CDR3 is TGTGCCAGCAGCCGAAGTTCTACAGGGGGCTATGGCTACACCTTC.

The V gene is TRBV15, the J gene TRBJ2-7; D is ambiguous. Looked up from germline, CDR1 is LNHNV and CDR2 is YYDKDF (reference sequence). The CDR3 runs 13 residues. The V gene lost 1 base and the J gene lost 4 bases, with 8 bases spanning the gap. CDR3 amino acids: CATSRVTMYEQYF. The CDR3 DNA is TGTGCCACCAGCAGAGTGACAATGTACGAGCAGTACTTC.

CDR3 region: CASSLTGGYGYTF. The DNA of the CDR3 is TGTGCCAGCAGTCTGACAGGGGGCTATGGCTACACCTTC. The chain recombines TRBV12-3 or TRBV12-4 with TRBJ1-2, with TRBD1 identical over 9 bases. After removal of 5 bases from V and 4 bases from J, the junction contained 2 bases not matched to a gene. This CDR3 has 13 amino acids.

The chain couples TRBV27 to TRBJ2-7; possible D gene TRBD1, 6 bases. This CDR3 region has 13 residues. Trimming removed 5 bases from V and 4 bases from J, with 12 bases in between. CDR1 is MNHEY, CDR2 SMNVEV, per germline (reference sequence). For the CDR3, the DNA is TGTGCCAGCAGTCCCGGGACACCGTACGAGCAGTACTTC. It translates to CASSPGTPYEQYF.

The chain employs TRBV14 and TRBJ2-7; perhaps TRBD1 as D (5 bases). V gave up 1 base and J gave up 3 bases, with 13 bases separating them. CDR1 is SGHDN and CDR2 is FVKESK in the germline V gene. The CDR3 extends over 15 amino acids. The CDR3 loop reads CASSQAKGRFYEQYF. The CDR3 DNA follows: TGTGCCAGCAGCCAAGCGAAGGGGCGCTTCTACGAGCAGTACTTC.

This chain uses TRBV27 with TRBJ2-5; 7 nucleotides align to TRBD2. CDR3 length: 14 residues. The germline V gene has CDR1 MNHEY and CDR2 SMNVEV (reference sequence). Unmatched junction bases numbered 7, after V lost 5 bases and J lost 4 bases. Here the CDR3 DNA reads TGTGCCAGCAGTCAGGTGGGAGGGCTAGAGACCCAGTACTTC. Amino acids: CASSQVGGLETQYF.

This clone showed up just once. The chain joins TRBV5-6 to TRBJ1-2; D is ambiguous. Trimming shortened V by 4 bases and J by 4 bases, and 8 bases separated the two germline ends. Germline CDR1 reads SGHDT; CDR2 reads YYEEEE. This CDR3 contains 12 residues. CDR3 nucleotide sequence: TGTGCCAGCAGCGCCTACGGCTATGGCTACACCTTC. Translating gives CASSAYGYGYTF.

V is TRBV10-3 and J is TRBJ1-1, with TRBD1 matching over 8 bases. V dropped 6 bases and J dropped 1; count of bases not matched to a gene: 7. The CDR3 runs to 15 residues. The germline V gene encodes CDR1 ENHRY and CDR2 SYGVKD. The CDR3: CAIRGTGPGNTEAFF. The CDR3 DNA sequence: TGTGCCATCAGAGGGACAGGCCCGGGGAACACTGAAGCTTTCTTT.

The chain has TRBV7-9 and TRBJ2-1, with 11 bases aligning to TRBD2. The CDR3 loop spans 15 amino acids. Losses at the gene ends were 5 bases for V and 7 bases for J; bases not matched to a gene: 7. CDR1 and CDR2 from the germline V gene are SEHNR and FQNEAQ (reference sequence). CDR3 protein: CASSRLAGWVNEQFF. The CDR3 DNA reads TGTGCCAGCAGCCGACTAGCGGGATGGGTTAATGAGCAGTTCTTC.

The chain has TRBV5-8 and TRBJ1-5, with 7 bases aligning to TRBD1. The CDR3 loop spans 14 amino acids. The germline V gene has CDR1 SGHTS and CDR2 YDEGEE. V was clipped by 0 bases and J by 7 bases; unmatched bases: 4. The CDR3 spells CASSLGTGDQPQHF. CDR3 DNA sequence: TGTGCCAGCAGCTTGGGGACAGGAGACCAGCCCCAGCATTTT.

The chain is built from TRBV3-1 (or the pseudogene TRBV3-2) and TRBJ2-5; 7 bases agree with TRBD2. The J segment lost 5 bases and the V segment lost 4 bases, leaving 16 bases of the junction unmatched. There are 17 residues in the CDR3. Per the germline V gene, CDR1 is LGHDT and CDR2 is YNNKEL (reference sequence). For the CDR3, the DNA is TGTGCCAGCAGCCTACCACTAGCAGGGAGGGCGATGGAGACCCAGTACTTC. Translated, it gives CASSLPLAGRAMETQYF.